One and the same sample provided the 28 T cell receptor beta chains below, sequenced in a study of blood T cell repertoires in COVID-19. This table comes from immunoSEQ multiplex PCR, and its TCRdb copy is limited to in-frame clones, with some not included. The profile shows 70,000 to 95,000 clones, around four fifths of them singletons. The sample comprised peripheral blood. The receptor set was obtained from a man older than 75 with active or convalescent COVID-19.

The rearrangement links TRBV2 to TRBJ1-5; D uncertain. In germline, CDR1 is SNHLY, CDR2 FYNNEI. Trimming cost V 4 bases and J 7 bases, with 14 bases left between them. CDR3 length equals 14 residues. In nucleotides, the CDR3 is TGTGCCAGCAGTGGTAGGAGGGTTGGCCAGCCCCAGCATTTT. This translates into CASSGRRVGQPQHF.

J is TRBJ1-2 and V is TRBV6-5, with a possible D match to TRBD1 (5 bases). This CDR3 comprises 14 residues. Germline values: CDR1 MNHEY, CDR2 SVGAGI. Deletions cut 7 bases from V and 6 bases from J, with 18 bases between. CDR3 DNA: TGTGCCAGCACCCAAGGGAGGGGCGAGAATGGCTACACCTTC. This codes for CASTQGRGENGYTF.

CDR3 sequence: CASSGQRHTEAFF. DNA for the CDR3: TGTGCCAGCAGCGGACAGCGACACACTGAAGCTTTCTTT. The V call is TRBV9, the J call TRBJ1-1, with D possibly being TRBD1 (5 bases). V was clipped by 3 bases and J by 3 bases, with 9 bases between them. The CDR3 covers 13 residues. Germline V gene lookup returns CDR1 SGDLS and CDR2 YYNGEE.

This sequence joins TRBV2 and TRBJ2-2; 7 bases are shared with TRBD2. This CDR3 region has 15 residues. Germline lookup yields CDR1 SNHLY and CDR2 FYNNEI. Trimming cost V 4 bases and J 4 bases; bases outside gene matches: 6. The CDR3 DNA is TGTGCCAGCAGTGTGACGGGAGGAGGCACCGGGGAGCTGTTTTTT. Translating gives CASSVTGGGTGELFF. Full variable domain (remainder filled in from reference TRBV2 and TRBJ2-2): EPEVTQTPSHQVTQMGQEVILRCVPISNHLYFYWYRQILGQKVEFLVSFYNNEISEKSEIFDDQFSVERPDGSNFTLKIRSTKLEDSAMYFCASSVTGGGTGELFFGEGSRLTVL.

V gene TRBV7-6 combines with J gene TRBJ1-4; no clear D gene. Trimming removed 5 bases from V and 8 bases from J, with 18 bases in between. Germline V gene sequence: CDR1 SGHVS, CDR2 FNYEAQ. This CDR3 region has 15 residues. CDR3 nucleotides: TGTGCCAGCAGCACTTACGGAGGAGGCGGCGAAAAACTGTTTTTT. It codes for CASSTYGGGGEKLFF.

The chain has TRBV4-2 and TRBJ2-3; a possible D gene is TRBD1 (5 bases). V gave up 0 bases and J gave up 0 bases, with 13 bases separating them. The CDR3 loop spans 17 amino acids. CDR1 and CDR2 (germline): LGHNA, YNFKEQ. The CDR3 region is CASSQDWIGASTDTQYF. In DNA form, the CDR3 reads TGTGCCAGCAGCCAAGATTGGATAGGGGCGAGCACAGATACGCAGTATTTT.

The chain uses TRBV10-3 and TRBJ1-6, with 7 bases identical to TRBD1. This CDR3 comprises 13 residues. J lost 7 bases, V lost 6 bases, and 3 bases had no gene match. Germline CDR1 and CDR2: ENHRY and SYGVKD. Here the CDR3 reads CAIRGQLNSPLHF. The CDR3 DNA reads as TGTGCCATCAGGGGACAGTTGAATTCACCCCTCCACTTT.

This rearrangement joins TRBV6-5 to TRBJ1-2, with a possible D match to TRBD1 (5 bases). The CDR3 runs to 13 residues. V was trimmed by 6 bases and J by 3 bases, leaving 11 bases between them. CDR1 and CDR2 (germline): MNHEY, SVGAGI. CDR3 protein: CASRTGGDYGYTF. CDR3 in DNA: TGTGCCAGCAGAACGGGGGGGGACTATGGCTACACCTTC.

The rearrangement links TRBV28 to TRBJ1-6; D is undetermined. Germline CDR1 MDHEN, CDR2 SYDVKM. The CDR3 is 17 residues long. The V end lost 1 base, the J end lost 0 bases, and 10 bases lay between the germline ends. For the CDR3, the DNA is TGTGCCAGCAGTTTATTATCTATGAGCTCCTATAATTCACCCCTCCACTTT. This sequence encodes CASSLLSMSSYNSPLHF.

The V gene is TRBV2, the J gene TRBJ2-1; perhaps TRBD1 as D (5 bases). Looked up from germline, CDR1 is SNHLY and CDR2 is FYNNEI. This CDR3 comprises 15 residues. V was cut by 8 bases and J by 9 bases, with 23 bases left in between. Here the CDR3 DNA reads TGTGCCAGCGATTATCCAGGCACGATCCAGGGTGAGCAGTTCTTC. This codes for CASDYPGTIQGEQFF.

This rearrangement joins TRBV6-5 to TRBJ1-1; 11 positions match TRBD1. The CDR3 sequence is 15 residues long. CDR1 is MNHEY and CDR2 is SVGAGI in the germline V gene. The ends lost 6 bases at V and 5 bases at J; junction bases unmatched: 8. The CDR3 sequence: CASRPGQGGGTEAFF. CDR3 bases: TGTGCCAGCAGGCCGGGACAGGGGGGCGGGACTGAAGCTTTCTTT.

The chain combines TRBV19 with TRBJ2-3, with 10 nucleotides matching TRBD2. V lost 5 bases and J lost 4; bases outside the gene matches: 9. The CDR3 length is 16 residues. The germline CDR1 and CDR2 sequences are LNHDA and SQIVND (reference sequence). The DNA of the CDR3 is TGTGCCAGTAGTCTCTCTAGCGGGGGAGGGGCAGATACGCAGTATTTT. This gives the protein CASSLSSGGGADTQYF.

The chain employs TRBV28 and TRBJ2-1; 9 bases are a match to TRBD2. Unmatched junction bases numbered 13, after V lost 4 bases and J lost 6 bases. Germline CDR1 reads MDHEN; CDR2 reads SYDVKM. This CDR3 region has 17 residues. Here the CDR3 reads CASSSPISGGASNEQFF. DNA of the CDR3: TGTGCCAGCAGTTCTCCTATTAGCGGGGGAGCCTCCAATGAGCAGTTCTTC.

This clone was counted between two and nine times. V is TRBV11-2 and J is TRBJ2-1, with D perhaps TRBD1 (6 bases). Germline values: CDR1 SGHAT, CDR2 FQNNGV. Trimming removed 5 bases from V and 8 bases from J, with 13 bases in between. The CDR3 has 13 amino acids. The CDR3 is CASSAHRAHEQFF. For the CDR3, the DNA is TGTGCCAGCAGCGCCCACAGGGCCCATGAGCAGTTCTTC.

The J gene is TRBJ2-3, the V gene TRBV5-1, with D uncertain. CDR1 SGHRS and CDR2 YFSETQ come from the germline V gene. V was trimmed by 2 bases and J by 1 base, leaving 11 bases between them. The CDR3 spans 15 residues. CDR3 loop: CASSFVSSRTDTQYF. The CDR3 DNA reads TGCGCCAGCAGCTTCGTCTCGTCCCGCACAGATACGCAGTATTTT.

The genes are TRBV5-1 and TRBJ1-6, with 9 bases identical to TRBD1. From germline, CDR1 is SGHRS and CDR2 YFSETQ. This CDR3 is built from 14 residues. The junction had 4 bases not matched to a gene; V was cut back by 2 bases and J by 10 bases. The CDR3 DNA reads as TGCGCCAGCAGCTTCGGACAGGGGAGGTCACCCCTCCACTTT. It specifies CASSFGQGRSPLHF.

CDR3 in amino acids: CSVTTADGYTF. The CDR3 nucleotides read TGCAGCGTGACGACGGCGGATGGCTACACCTTC. The chain combines TRBV29-1 with TRBJ1-2; D is undetermined. Germline CDR1 is SQVTM and CDR2 is ANQGSEA. The V and J ends lost 6 bases and 6 bases respectively, with 11 bases between them. The CDR3 has 11 amino acids.

The chain recombines TRBV19 with TRBJ1-1; D gene unclear. V shed 6 bases and J shed 6 bases, with 14 bases lying between them. Germline V CDR1 and CDR2: LNHDA, SQIVND (reference sequence). The CDR3 length is 13 residues. CDR3: CASSPRGYAEAFF. DNA for the CDR3: TGTGCCAGTAGCCCCCGAGGTTATGCTGAAGCTTTCTTT. The full variable domain, in which reference TRBV19 and TRBJ1-1 provide the parts outside the CDR3, is DGGITQSPKYLFRKEGQNVTLSCEQNLNHDAMYWYRQDPGQGLRLIYYSQIVNDFQKGDIAEGYSVSREKKESFPLTVTSAQKNPTAFYLCASSPRGYAEAFFGQGTRLTVV.

The J gene is TRBJ1-1, the V gene TRBV6-2 or TRBV6-3, with unresolved D. The CDR3 is 12 residues long. V was shortened by 2 bases and J by 3 bases, with 4 bases between the two germline ends. Per the germline V gene, CDR1 is MNHEY and CDR2 is SVGEGT. DNA of the CDR3: TGTGCCAGCAGTTACCCTGACACTGAAGCTTTCTTT. This gives the protein CASSYPDTEAFF.

This clone was observed a single time. DNA for the CDR3: TGTGCCAGCAGTTTAGCCACAGATGAAAAACTGTTTTTT. Translated: CASSLATDEKLFF. J is TRBJ1-4 and V is TRBV12-3 or TRBV12-4; unclear D gene. This CDR3 spans 13 amino acids. Trimming took off 0 bases at V and 6 bases at J, with 5 bases between the two ends.

This rearrangement joins TRBV5-1 to TRBJ1-2, with D hard to call. The CDR3 is 14 amino acids. CDR1 is SGHRS, CDR2 YFSETQ, per germline. Trimming took 0 bases from V and 2 from J, leaving 8 bases between them. CDR3 residues: CASSLALGNYGYTF. The CDR3 DNA reads as TGCGCCAGCAGCTTGGCCCTCGGGAACTATGGCTACACCTTC.

V gene TRBV19 combines with J gene TRBJ1-6; 9 positions match TRBD1. The junction had 7 bases not matched to a gene; V was cut back by 4 bases and J by 9 bases. The germline CDR1 and CDR2 sequences are LNHDA and SQIVND (reference sequence). The CDR3 covers 15 residues. CDR3 residues: CASSTTGGAFSPLHF. The CDR3 coding sequence is TGTGCCAGTAGTACGACAGGGGGTGCTTTTTCACCCCTCCACTTT.

This rearrangement joins TRBV6-5 to TRBJ1-2; D call uncertain. Trimming stripped 6 bases from V and 2 bases from J, with 10 bases between. Germline V CDR1 and CDR2: MNHEY, SVGAGI. This CDR3 comprises 13 residues. The DNA for the CDR3 is TGTGCCAGCAGCCCAGACATGAACTATGGCTACACCTTC. It is translated as CASSPDMNYGYTF.

The J gene is TRBJ1-2, the V gene TRBV28; no definite D call. With 7 bases removed from V and 7 bases from J, the gap between germline ends came to 16 bases. The CDR3 has 13 amino acids. The germline V gene has CDR1 MDHEN and CDR2 SYDVKM. The CDR3: CASTLGLSSGYTF. CDR3 coding DNA: TGTGCCAGCACTTTGGGCCTTAGTAGTGGCTACACCTTC.

The rearrangement uses TRBV6-1 and TRBJ1-5; D gene unclear. There are 15 residues in the CDR3. The V gene lost 3 bases and the J gene lost 1 base, with 10 bases spanning the gap. The V gene's germline CDR1 is MNHNS and CDR2 SASEGT. CDR3 sequence reads: CASSEQAGSNQPQHF. Here the CDR3 DNA reads TGTGCCAGCAGTGAGCAGGCGGGCAGCAATCAGCCCCAGCATTTT.

The rearrangement uses TRBV19 and TRBJ2-2; TRBD2 matches at 12 bases. This CDR3 has 17 amino acids. V was clipped by 4 bases and J by 6 bases; unmatched bases: 9. Germline V gives CDR1 LNHDA, CDR2 SQIVND (reference sequence). The CDR3 reads CASSTVLAGGASGELFF. For the CDR3, the DNA is TGTGCCAGTAGTACCGTGCTAGCGGGAGGGGCGTCCGGGGAGCTGTTTTTT.

The chain recombines TRBV29-1 with TRBJ2-3, with 10 bases that match TRBD2. V trimming: 4 bases; J trimming: 4 bases; junction bases outside the gene matches: 8. The CDR3 is 15 amino acids. The germline CDR1 and CDR2 sequences are SQVTM and ANQGSEA. In DNA, the CDR3 is TGCAGCGTTGGGGAGCGGGGGGGCCTATCAGATACGCAGTATTTT. This sequence encodes CSVGERGGLSDTQYF.

The chain joins TRBV7-2 to TRBJ1-5; D is ambiguous. CDR1 is SGHTA and CDR2 is FQGNSA in the germline V gene. There are 13 residues in the CDR3. V was trimmed by 3 bases and J by 5 bases, leaving 8 bases between them. CDR3 amino acids: CASSFSFDQPQHF. In DNA form, the CDR3 reads TGTGCCAGCAGCTTTTCCTTCGATCAGCCCCAGCATTTT.